This T cell receptor (beta chain) appears in the sequencing data of a study of blood T cells in healthy people across ages. CDR1 is SGHDT, CDR2 YYEEEE, per germline. V shed 0 bases and J shed 0 bases, with 7 bases lying between them. This CDR3 has 15 residues. A sample-barcoded 5' primer and a J-beta primer mix were used in a second PCR of about 7 to 12 cycles. In TCRdb, the 5' RACE reads were re-called with MiXCR into one record per CDR3 protein. The profile shows roughly 1,100,000 distinct CDR3 sequences, approximately 25% of them singletons. Staff drew ten milliliters of peripheral blood from each donor. This clonotype was detected a few times. The antigen remains undetermined. Study outcomes and limitations: Older age went with lower TCR beta diversity per million T cells, in a roughly linear way. Estimated diversity across one million T cells was deemed an underestimate.

The sample also formed part of further work on T cells of mothers and their children. From that report: Mothers gave over 8 million TCR beta CDR3 reads each, and children several million each.

V is TRBV5-6 and J is TRBJ2-1; D unclear. Sequences were obtained from blood. The TCR comes from a girl aged 2 to 10 in good health. CDR3 in amino acids: CASSLGWGSYNEQFF. The CDR3 DNA sequence: TGTGCCAGCAGCTTGGGTTGGGGCTCCTACAATGAGCAGTTCTTC.